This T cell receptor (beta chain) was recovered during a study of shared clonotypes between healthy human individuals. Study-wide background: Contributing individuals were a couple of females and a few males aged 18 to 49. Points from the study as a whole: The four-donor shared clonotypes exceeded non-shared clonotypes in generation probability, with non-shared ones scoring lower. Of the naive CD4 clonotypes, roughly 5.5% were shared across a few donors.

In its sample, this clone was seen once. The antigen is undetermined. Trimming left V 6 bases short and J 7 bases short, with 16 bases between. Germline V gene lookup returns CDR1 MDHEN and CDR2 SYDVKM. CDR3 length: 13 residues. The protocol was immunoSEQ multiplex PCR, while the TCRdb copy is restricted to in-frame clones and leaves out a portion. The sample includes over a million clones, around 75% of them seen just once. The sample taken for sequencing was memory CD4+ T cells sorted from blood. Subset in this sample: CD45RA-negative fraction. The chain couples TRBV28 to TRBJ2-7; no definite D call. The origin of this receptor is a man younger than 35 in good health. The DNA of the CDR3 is TGTGCCAGCAGACCCGACGGAGATTTAGAGCAGTACTTC. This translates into CASRPDGDLEQYF.